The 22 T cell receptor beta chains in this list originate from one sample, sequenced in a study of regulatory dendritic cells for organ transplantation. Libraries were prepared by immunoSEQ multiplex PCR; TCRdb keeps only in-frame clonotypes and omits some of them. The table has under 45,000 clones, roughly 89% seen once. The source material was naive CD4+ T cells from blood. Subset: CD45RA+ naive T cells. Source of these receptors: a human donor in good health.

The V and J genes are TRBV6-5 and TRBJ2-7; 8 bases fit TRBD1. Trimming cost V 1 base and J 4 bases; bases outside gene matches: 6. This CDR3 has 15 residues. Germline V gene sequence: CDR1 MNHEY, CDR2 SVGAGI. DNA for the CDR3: TGTGCCAGCAGTTACTTCACAGGGGGAAGGTACGAGCAGTACTTC. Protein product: CASSYFTGGRYEQYF.

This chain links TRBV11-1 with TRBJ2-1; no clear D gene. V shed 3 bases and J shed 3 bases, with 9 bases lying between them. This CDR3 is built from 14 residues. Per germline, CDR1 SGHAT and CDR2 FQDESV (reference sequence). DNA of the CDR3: TGTGCCAGCAGCTTGGCAGTTTACTACAATGAGCAGTTCTTC. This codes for CASSLAVYYNEQFF.

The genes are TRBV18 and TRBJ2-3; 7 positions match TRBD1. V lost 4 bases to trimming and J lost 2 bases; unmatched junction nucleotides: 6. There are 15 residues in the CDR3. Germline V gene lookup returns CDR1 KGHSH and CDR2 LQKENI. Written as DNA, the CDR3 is TGTGCCAGCTCACAGAGGACAGGTAACACAGATACGCAGTATTTT. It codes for CASSQRTGNTDTQYF.

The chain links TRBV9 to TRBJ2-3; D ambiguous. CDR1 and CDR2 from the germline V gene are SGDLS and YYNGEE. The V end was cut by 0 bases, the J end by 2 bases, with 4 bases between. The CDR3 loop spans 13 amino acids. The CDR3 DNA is TGTGCCAGCAGCGTAGTAGCCACAGATACGCAGTATTTT. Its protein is CASSVVATDTQYF.

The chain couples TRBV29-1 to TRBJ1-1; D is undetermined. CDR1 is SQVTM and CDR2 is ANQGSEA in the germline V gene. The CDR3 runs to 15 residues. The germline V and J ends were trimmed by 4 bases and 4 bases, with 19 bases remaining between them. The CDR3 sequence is CSVVLRLASGTEAFF. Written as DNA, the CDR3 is TGCAGCGTTGTTCTGCGGCTGGCGAGTGGCACTGAAGCTTTCTTT.

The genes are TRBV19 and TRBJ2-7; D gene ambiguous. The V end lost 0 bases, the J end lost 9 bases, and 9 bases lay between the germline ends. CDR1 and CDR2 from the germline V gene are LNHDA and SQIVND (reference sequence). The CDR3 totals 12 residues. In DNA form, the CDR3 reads TGTGCCAGTAGTATAGACCCAAGGGTGCAGTACTTC. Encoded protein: CASSIDPRVQYF.

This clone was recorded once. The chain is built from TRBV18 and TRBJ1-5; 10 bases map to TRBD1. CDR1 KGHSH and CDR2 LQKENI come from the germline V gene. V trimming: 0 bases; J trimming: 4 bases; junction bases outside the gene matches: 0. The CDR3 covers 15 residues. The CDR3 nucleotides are TGTGCCAGCTCACCACCGGGACAGGGGAATCAGCCCCAGCATTTT. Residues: CASSPPGQGNQPQHF.

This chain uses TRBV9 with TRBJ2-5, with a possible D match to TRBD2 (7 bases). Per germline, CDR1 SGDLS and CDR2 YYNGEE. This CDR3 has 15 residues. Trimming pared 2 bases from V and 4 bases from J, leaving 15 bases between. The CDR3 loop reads CASSVGGRGVETQYF. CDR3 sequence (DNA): TGTGCCAGCAGCGTGGGTGGGAGGGGGGTAGAGACCCAGTACTTC.

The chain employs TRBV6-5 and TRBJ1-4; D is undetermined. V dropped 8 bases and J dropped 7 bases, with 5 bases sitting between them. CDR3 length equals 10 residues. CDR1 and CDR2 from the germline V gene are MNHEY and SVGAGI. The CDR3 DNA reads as TGTGCCAGCCGTGGTGAAAAACTGTTTTTT. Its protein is CASRGEKLFF.

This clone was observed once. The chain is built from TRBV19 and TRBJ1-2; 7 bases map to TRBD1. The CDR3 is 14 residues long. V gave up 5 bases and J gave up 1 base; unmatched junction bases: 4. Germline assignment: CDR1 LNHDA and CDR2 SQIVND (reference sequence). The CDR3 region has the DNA TGTGCCAGTAGTCCCGGGACAGTTAACTATGGCTACACCTTC. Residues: CASSPGTVNYGYTF.

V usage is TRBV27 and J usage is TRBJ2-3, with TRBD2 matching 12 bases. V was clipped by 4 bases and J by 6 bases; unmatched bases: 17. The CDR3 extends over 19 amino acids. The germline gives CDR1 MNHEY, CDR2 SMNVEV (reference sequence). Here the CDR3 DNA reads TGTGCCAGCAGTTGCCCCCTAGCGGGAGGGTTTAATTCGTCTGATACGCAGTATTTT. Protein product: CASSCPLAGGFNSSDTQYF.

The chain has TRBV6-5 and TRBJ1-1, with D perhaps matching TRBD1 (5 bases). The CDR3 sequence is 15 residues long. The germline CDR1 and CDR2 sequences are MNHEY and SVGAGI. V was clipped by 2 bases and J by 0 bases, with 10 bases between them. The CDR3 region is CASSYDRSLNTEAFF. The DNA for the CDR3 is TGTGCCAGCAGTTACGACAGATCCTTGAACACTGAAGCTTTCTTT.

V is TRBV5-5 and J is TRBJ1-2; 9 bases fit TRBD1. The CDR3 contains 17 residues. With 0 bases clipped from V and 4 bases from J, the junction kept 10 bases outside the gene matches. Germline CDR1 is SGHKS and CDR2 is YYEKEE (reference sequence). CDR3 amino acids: CASSLGDRVRGSYGYTF. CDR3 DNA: TGTGCCAGCAGCTTGGGGGACAGGGTTAGAGGAAGCTATGGCTACACCTTC. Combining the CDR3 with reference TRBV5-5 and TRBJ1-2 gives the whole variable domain DAGVTQSPTHLIKTRGQQVTLRCSPISGHKSVSWYQQVLGQGPQFIFQYYEKEERGRGNFPDRFSARQFPNYSSELNVNALLLGDSALYLCASSLGDRVRGSYGYTFGSGTRLTVV.

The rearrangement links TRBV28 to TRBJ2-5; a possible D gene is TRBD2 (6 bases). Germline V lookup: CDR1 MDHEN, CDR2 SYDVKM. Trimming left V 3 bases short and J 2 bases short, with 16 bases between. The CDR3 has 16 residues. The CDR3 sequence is CASSFAFGGDQETQYF. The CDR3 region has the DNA TGTGCCAGCAGTTTCGCTTTCGGGGGTGATCAAGAGACCCAGTACTTC.

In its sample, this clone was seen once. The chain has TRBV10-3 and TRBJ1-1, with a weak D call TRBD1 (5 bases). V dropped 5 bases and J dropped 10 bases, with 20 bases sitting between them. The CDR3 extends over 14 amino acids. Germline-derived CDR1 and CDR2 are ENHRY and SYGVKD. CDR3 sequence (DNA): TGTGCCATCAGTTACATACTTACGGGCGGGGGAGCTTTCTTT. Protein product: CAISYILTGGGAFF.

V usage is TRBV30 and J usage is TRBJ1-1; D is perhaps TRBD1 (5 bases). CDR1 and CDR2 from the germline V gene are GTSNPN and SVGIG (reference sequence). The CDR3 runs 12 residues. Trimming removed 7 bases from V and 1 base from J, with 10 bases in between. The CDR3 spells CASNRRNTEAFF. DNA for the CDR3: TGTGCCTCAAACAGGAGGAACACTGAAGCTTTCTTT.

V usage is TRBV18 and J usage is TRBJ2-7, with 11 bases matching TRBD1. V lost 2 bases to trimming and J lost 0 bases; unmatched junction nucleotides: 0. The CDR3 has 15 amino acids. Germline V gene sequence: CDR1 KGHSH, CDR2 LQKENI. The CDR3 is CASSPGTGGSYEQYF. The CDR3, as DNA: TGTGCCAGCTCACCAGGGACAGGGGGCTCCTACGAGCAGTACTTC.

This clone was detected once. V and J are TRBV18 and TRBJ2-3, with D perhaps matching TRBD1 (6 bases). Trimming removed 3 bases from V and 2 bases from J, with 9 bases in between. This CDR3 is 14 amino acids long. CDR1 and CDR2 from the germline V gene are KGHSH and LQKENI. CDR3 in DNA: TGTGCCAGCTCACCGCGGACAGTCACAGATACGCAGTATTTT. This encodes CASSPRTVTDTQYF. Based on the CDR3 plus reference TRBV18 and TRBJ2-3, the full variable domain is NAGVMQNPRHLVRRRGQEARLRCSPMKGHSHVYWYRQLPEEGLKFMVYLQKENIIDESGMPKERFSAEFPKEGPSILRIQQVVRGDSAAYFCASSPRTVTDTQYFGPGTRLTVL.

CDR3 loop: CASSGRGPTPDTQYF. CDR3 DNA: TGTGCCAGCAGTGGGAGAGGACCTACGCCAGATACGCAGTATTTT. The chain links TRBV28 to TRBJ2-3; the D gene is possibly TRBD2 (5 bases). V dropped 5 bases and J dropped 4 bases, with 16 bases sitting between them. Germline V gene sequence: CDR1 MDHEN, CDR2 SYDVKM. The CDR3 consists of 15 residues.

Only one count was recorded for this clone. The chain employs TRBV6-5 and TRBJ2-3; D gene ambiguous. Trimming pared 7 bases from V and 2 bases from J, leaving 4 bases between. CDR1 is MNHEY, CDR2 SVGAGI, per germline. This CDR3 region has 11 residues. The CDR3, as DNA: TGTGCCAGCACTCACACAGATACGCAGTATTTT. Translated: CASTHTDTQYF.

The CDR3 coding sequence is TGTGCCAGCAGCTTATTAGGGACTAGCGGGGGTAATGAGCAGTTCTTC. It is translated as CASSLLGTSGGNEQFF. The chain uses TRBV11-2 and TRBJ2-1; TRBD2 matches 14 bases. The ends lost 2 bases at V and 7 bases at J; junction bases unmatched: 4. Germline CDR1 and CDR2: SGHAT and FQNNGV. The CDR3 runs to 16 residues.

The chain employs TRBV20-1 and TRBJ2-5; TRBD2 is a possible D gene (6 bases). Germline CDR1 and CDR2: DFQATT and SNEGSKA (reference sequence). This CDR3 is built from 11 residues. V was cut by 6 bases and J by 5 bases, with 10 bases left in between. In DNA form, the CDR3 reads TGCAGTGCAAGACTAGGGGAGACCCAGTACTTC. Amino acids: CSARLGETQYF.